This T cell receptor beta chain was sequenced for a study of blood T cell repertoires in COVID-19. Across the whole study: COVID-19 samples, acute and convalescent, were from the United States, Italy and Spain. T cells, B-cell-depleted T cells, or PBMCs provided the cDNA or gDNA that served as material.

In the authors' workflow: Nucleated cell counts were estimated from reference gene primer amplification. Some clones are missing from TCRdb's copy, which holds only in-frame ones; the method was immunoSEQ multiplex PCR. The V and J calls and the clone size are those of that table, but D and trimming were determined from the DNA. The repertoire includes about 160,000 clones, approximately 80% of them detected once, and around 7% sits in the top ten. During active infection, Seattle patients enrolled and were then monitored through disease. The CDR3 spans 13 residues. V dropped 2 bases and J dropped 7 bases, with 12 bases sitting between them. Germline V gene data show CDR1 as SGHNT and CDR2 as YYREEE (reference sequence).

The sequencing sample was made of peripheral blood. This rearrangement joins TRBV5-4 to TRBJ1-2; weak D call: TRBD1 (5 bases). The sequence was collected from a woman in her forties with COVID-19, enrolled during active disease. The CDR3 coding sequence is TGTGCCAGCAGCTTTCGGGGGGGAGTTGGCTACACCTTC. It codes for CASSFRGGVGYTF.